The 32 T cell receptor beta chains below all came from one sample that was sequenced in a study of identical twins (dated by TCRdb to the mid-2010s). The method was 5' RACE. For sequencing, an Illumina HiSeq 2000 was employed. TCRdb itself trimmed the public reads at Q25 with fastp, ran MiXCR and retained productive beta chains. Each record represents a unique CDR3 protein, reported with the most common genes and DNA among its rows. This sample is represented by approximately 500,000 distinct CDR3 sequences; approximately 24% of them were singletons. Of the sample, 2.5% to 3.5% falls within the top ten clones. The sample was also reused in another study, on T cells expressing NK-cell markers.

Source material: CD4+ T cells sorted from blood. The receptors derive from a woman under 30 in good health.

This clonotype was seen only a few times. This chain joins TRBV10-2 and TRBJ1-1; tentative D call: TRBD1 (6 bases). Germline CDR1 is WSHSY and CDR2 is SAAADI. The CDR3 sequence is 13 residues long. Trimming took off 11 bases at V and 5 bases at J, with 18 bases between the two ends. In DNA, the CDR3 is TGCGCCGCAAGGGCAGGGGTACGAACTGAAGCTTTCTTT. It yields the protein CAARAGVRTEAFF.

The J gene is TRBJ2-1, the V gene TRBV7-2; the match to TRBD2 covers 7 bases. The CDR3 totals 16 residues. V was pared by 1 base and J by 3 bases, with 6 bases of the junction left unmatched. Germline CDR1 and CDR2: SGHTA and FQGNSA. The CDR3 sequence: CASSLVGLADYNEQFF. CDR3 DNA sequence: TGTGCCAGCAGCTTAGTTGGGCTAGCGGACTACAATGAGCAGTTCTTC.

This clonotype occurred a few times. This chain links TRBV27 with TRBJ2-5; 8 bases match TRBD2. With 3 bases clipped from V and 2 bases from J, the junction kept 8 bases outside the gene matches. The CDR3 sequence is 16 residues long. The V gene's germline CDR1 is MNHEY and CDR2 SMNVEV (reference sequence). Here the CDR3 reads CASSFFSSGQQETQYF. Written as DNA, the CDR3 is TGTGCCAGCAGTTTCTTTTCTAGCGGGCAACAAGAGACCCAGTACTTC.

This clonotype was picked up many times. V usage is TRBV29-1 and J usage is TRBJ2-5; 7 positions match TRBD2. The CDR3 covers 11 residues. Germline V lookup: CDR1 SQVTM, CDR2 ANQGSEA. V shed 7 bases, J shed 1 base, and the junction held 0 bases outside the gene matches. CDR3 nucleotide sequence: TGCAGCGGGACTAGCCAAGAGACCCAGTACTTC. Residues: CSGTSQETQYF.

J is TRBJ1-1 and V is TRBV29-1; D is unclear. The CDR3 totals 12 residues. V was clipped by 5 bases and J by 11 bases, with 18 bases between them. Germline CDR1 and CDR2: SQVTM and ANQGSEA. This CDR3 is CSVRPSYLEAFF. Here the CDR3 DNA reads TGCAGCGTTCGTCCATCCTACCTGGAGGCTTTCTTT.

This chain joins TRBV4-3 and TRBJ2-1; possible D gene TRBD2, 6 bases. Trimming shortened V by 0 bases and J by 4 bases, and 16 bases separated the two germline ends. Germline V gives CDR1 LGHNA, CDR2 YSLEER. There are 17 residues in the CDR3. The chain's CDR3 is CASSQDPLRGTYNEQFF. The DNA for the CDR3 is TGCGCCAGCAGCCAAGATCCCTTGCGGGGTACATACAATGAGCAGTTCTTC.

The V call is TRBV7-2, the J call TRBJ2-7; D is unclear. V shed 8 bases and J shed 0 bases, with 11 bases lying between them. The V gene's germline CDR1 is SGHTA and CDR2 FQGNSA. The CDR3 has 13 amino acids. The CDR3 bases are TGTGCCAGCGGCAAAGATAACTCCTACGAGCAGTACTTC. Its translation is CASGKDNSYEQYF.

This clonotype was picked up a small number of times. The gene calls are TRBV7-8 and TRBJ2-3; D is possibly TRBD2 (7 bases). This CDR3 region has 16 residues. CDR1 is SGHVS and CDR2 is FQNEAQ in the germline V gene. Trimming shortened V by 2 bases and J by 7 bases, and 19 bases separated the two germline ends. The CDR3 DNA reads TGTGCCAGCAGCTTATCTCAAAGAGGGAGGGGGTATACGCAGTATTTT. The encoded protein is CASSLSQRGRGYTQYF. The whole variable domain, remainder taken from reference TRBV7-8 and TRBJ2-3, is GAGVSQSPRYKVAKRGQDVALRCDPISGHVSLFWYQQALGQGPEFLTYFQNEAQLDKSGLPSDRFFAERPEGSVSTLKIQRTQQEDSAVYLCASSLSQRGRGYTQYFGPGTRLTVL.

This clonotype was seen a few times. V usage is TRBV7-9 and J usage is TRBJ1-3; perhaps TRBD1 as D (6 bases). The length of the CDR3 is 13 residues. Germline CDR1 SEHNR, CDR2 FQNEAQ (reference sequence). V lost 11 bases, J lost 0 bases, and 11 bases lay in between. The CDR3 spells CAGGQLSGNTIYF. The CDR3 DNA sequence: TGTGCCGGCGGACAGCTCTCTGGAAACACCATATATTTT.

The chain joins TRBV4-3 to TRBJ2-7, with 11 bases fitting TRBD2. Germline CDR1 and CDR2: LGHNA and YSLEER. Unmatched junction bases numbered 4, after V lost 2 bases and J lost 4 bases. CDR3 size: 15 residues. CDR3 loop: CASSQIAGGGYEQYF. The CDR3 DNA reads as TGCGCCAGCAGCCAAATAGCGGGAGGGGGATACGAGCAGTACTTC.

This clonotype has more than one count but fewer than ten. V usage is TRBV12-3 or TRBV12-4 and J usage is TRBJ2-1; TRBD1 might be the D (6 bases). The V gene lost 5 bases and the J gene lost 6 bases, with 17 bases spanning the gap. The CDR3 covers 15 residues. CDR3 residues: CASSRAGTTINEQFF. The CDR3, as DNA: TGTGCCAGCAGTCGAGCCGGGACAACTATCAATGAGCAGTTCTTC.

V and J are TRBV11-2 and TRBJ2-1; D possibly corresponds to TRBD2 (5 bases). This CDR3 is 15 amino acids long. Trimming pared 2 bases from V and 7 bases from J, leaving 15 bases between. Germline CDR1 and CDR2: SGHAT and FQNNGV. CDR3 region: CASSLIRGFGNEQFF. As DNA, the CDR3 is TGTGCCAGCAGCTTAATCCGCGGGTTTGGAAATGAGCAGTTCTTC.

V and J are TRBV20-1 and TRBJ1-1; 10 bases align to TRBD1. This CDR3 comprises 15 residues. The germline CDR1 and CDR2 sequences are DFQATT and SNEGSKA (reference sequence). V gave up 6 bases and J gave up 1 base; unmatched junction bases: 8. The CDR3 DNA is TGCAGTGCGAACCCGGGACAGGGGTCGAACACTGAAGCTTTCTTT. Residues: CSANPGQGSNTEAFF.

CDR3 amino acids: CASVDTSYNEQFF. CDR3 sequence (DNA): TGTGCCAGCGTGGATACCTCCTACAATGAGCAGTTCTTC. The rearrangement links TRBV6-2 or TRBV6-3 to TRBJ2-1; unclear D gene. This CDR3 contains 13 residues. V lost 8 bases and J lost 0, with 8 bases in between. Germline V gene data show CDR1 as MNHEY and CDR2 as SVGEGT.

This clonotype has more than one count but fewer than ten. The rearrangement uses TRBV24-1 and TRBJ2-5; 11 bases are shared with TRBD2. V lost 4 bases to trimming and J lost 5 bases; unmatched junction nucleotides: 5. Germline lookup yields CDR1 KGHDR and CDR2 SFDVKD. CDR3 length equals 15 residues. CDR3 DNA: TGTGCCACCAGTGAAACTAGCGGGAGCGGGGAGACCCAGTACTTC. Translated: CATSETSGSGETQYF.

CDR3 nucleotides: TGTGCCAGCAGCGGTCGACAGGGGGATACGCAGTATTTT. It yields the protein CASSGRQGDTQYF. The chain combines TRBV12-3 or TRBV12-4 with TRBJ2-3, with 8 bases lining up with TRBD1. This CDR3 has 13 residues. Trimming removed 6 bases from V and 6 bases from J; junction bases left unmatched: 5.

V is TRBV5-1 and J is TRBJ1-1, with TRBD1 identical over 9 bases. CDR1 is SGHRS, CDR2 YFSETQ, per germline. V lost 0 bases and J lost 0; bases outside the gene matches: 3. This CDR3 has 16 amino acids. The CDR3 sequence: CASSLEGTGMNTEAFF. The CDR3 nucleotides read TGCGCCAGCAGCTTGGAAGGGACAGGGATGAACACTGAAGCTTTCTTT.

The chain couples TRBV5-4 to TRBJ1-1; 7 positions agree with TRBD1. CDR1 and CDR2 (germline): SGHNT, YYREEE (reference sequence). The CDR3 sequence is 15 residues long. J was trimmed by 1 base and V by 7 bases; bases with no gene match: 10. The CDR3 coding sequence is TGTGCCAGCCTTTTGGGGGGACAGACGAACACTGAAGCTTTCTTT. Translated, it gives CASLLGGQTNTEAFF.

This clonotype was found a few times. The V call is TRBV12-3 or TRBV12-4, the J call TRBJ1-2, with no clear D. Deletions cut 4 bases from V and 4 bases from J, with 7 bases between. The length of the CDR3 is 12 residues. The CDR3 DNA reads as TGTGCCAGCAGTTCAGGCATCTATGGCTACACCTTC. Amino acid sequence: CASSSGIYGYTF.

The chain couples TRBV4-1 to TRBJ2-1; D remains ambiguous. This CDR3 has 18 residues. Germline V gives CDR1 MGHRA, CDR2 YSYEKL. V shed 0 bases and J shed 0 bases, with 15 bases lying between them. The CDR3 sequence is CASSQEVSPGASYNEQFF. The CDR3 bases are TGCGCCAGCAGCCAAGAGGTCTCCCCCGGAGCCTCCTACAATGAGCAGTTCTTC.

V is TRBV12-3 or TRBV12-4 and J is TRBJ2-3, with TRBD2 matching over 7 bases. This CDR3 spans 15 amino acids. Trimming at V came to 3 bases and at J to 2 bases, leaving 5 bases not matched to a gene. In DNA, the CDR3 is TGTGCCAGCAGTTTGAGCGGGGACTACACAGATACGCAGTATTTT. The encoded protein is CASSLSGDYTDTQYF.

The rearrangement joins TRBV18 to TRBJ2-1; TRBD1 agrees at 8 bases. The CDR3 sequence is 16 residues long. CDR1 and CDR2 from the germline V gene are KGHSH and LQKENI. Losses at the gene ends were 2 bases for V and 6 bases for J; bases not matched to a gene: 9. This CDR3 reads CASSPTSGGTGNEQFF. The CDR3, as DNA: TGTGCCAGCTCACCAACATCAGGGGGCACGGGCAATGAGCAGTTCTTC.

The chain uses TRBV27 and TRBJ1-1, with D maybe TRBD1 (5 bases). Germline V gene lookup returns CDR1 MNHEY and CDR2 SMNVEV (reference sequence). CDR3 length equals 14 residues. Between the trimmed V and J ends, which lost 3 bases and 0 bases, there was a span of 8 bases. The CDR3 nucleotides are TGTGCCAGCAGTTTCCGGGACCTGAACACTGAAGCTTTCTTT. Amino acids: CASSFRDLNTEAFF.

This chain connects TRBV11-2 to TRBJ1-1, with D tentatively TRBD1 (6 bases). Germline CDR1 is SGHAT and CDR2 is FQNNGV. The CDR3 contains 15 residues. Trimming left V 7 bases short and J 0 bases short, with 15 bases between. For the CDR3, the DNA is TGTGCCAGCATTTTCGCGGGACAACTGAACACTGAAGCTTTCTTT. It translates to CASIFAGQLNTEAFF.

The CDR3 DNA reads TGTGCCAGCAGCCAAGAGATTGGACGTGCCTACGAGCAGTACTTC. This gives the protein CASSQEIGRAYEQYF. This chain connects TRBV3-1 to TRBJ2-7; D not certain. The CDR3 totals 15 residues. With 0 bases removed from V and 2 bases from J, the gap between germline ends came to 11 bases. Germline CDR1 LGHDT, CDR2 YNNKEL (reference sequence).

The V call is TRBV27, the J call TRBJ2-3; D gene unclear. Germline V gives CDR1 MNHEY, CDR2 SMNVEV (reference sequence). Trimming left V 3 bases short and J 7 bases short, with 14 bases between. The CDR3 has 14 residues. The CDR3 protein is CASSLGTTSNTQYF. The CDR3 region has the DNA TGTGCCAGCAGTTTGGGTACAACGTCCAATACGCAGTATTTT.

The CDR3 nucleotides read TGTGCCAGCAGTTCCCCCTCTCGACAGGGGCATGGCTACACCTTC. This codes for CASSSPSRQGHGYTF. This chain links TRBV6-5 with TRBJ1-2, with TRBD1 matching 8 bases. J gave up 6 bases and V 4 bases, and 10 bases lay outside the gene matches. Germline V gives CDR1 MNHEY, CDR2 SVGAGI. The CDR3 contains 15 residues.

This clonotype was detected once. The chain is built from TRBV7-6 and TRBJ2-7; D is perhaps TRBD1 (6 bases). The length of the CDR3 is 14 residues. V was shortened by 5 bases and J by 2 bases, with 13 bases between the two germline ends. CDR1 SGHVS and CDR2 FNYEAQ come from the germline V gene. Written as DNA, the CDR3 is TGTGCCAGCAGCCGGAGCTGGACAGCCTACGAGCAGTACTTC. This codes for CASSRSWTAYEQYF.

J is TRBJ2-5 and V is TRBV7-9; 11 positions match TRBD2. Germline CDR1 is SEHNR and CDR2 is FQNEAQ (reference sequence). The V segment lost 4 bases and the J segment 2 bases; nucleotides outside the gene matches: 9. CDR3 size: 17 residues. The CDR3, as DNA: TGTGCCAGCAGCTCTAAACGGGGACTAGCGGATCAAGAGACCCAGTACTTC. Its translation is CASSSKRGLADQETQYF.

This clonotype was picked up a small number of times. The V call is TRBV5-4, the J call TRBJ2-3; 7 bases are shared with TRBD1. V gave up 2 bases and J gave up 0 bases; unmatched junction bases: 6. The CDR3 runs to 16 residues. The germline V gene encodes CDR1 SGHNT and CDR2 YYREEE (reference sequence). The CDR3, as DNA: TGTGCCAGCAGCTTCCCGGGACAGAAAAGCACAGATACGCAGTATTTT. Translating gives CASSFPGQKSTDTQYF.

In its sample, this clonotype was seen a few times. This rearrangement joins TRBV20-1 to TRBJ2-5, with D uncertain. V shed 3 bases and J shed 5 bases, with 13 bases lying between them. The CDR3 is 13 amino acids. CDR1 is DFQATT and CDR2 is SNEGSKA in the germline V gene (reference sequence). CDR3 in amino acids: CSASPRVFETQYF. CDR3 nucleotides: TGCAGTGCTAGCCCAAGGGTTTTTGAGACCCAGTACTTC.

This chain links TRBV6-2 or TRBV6-3 with TRBJ2-5; D unclear. Germline lookup yields CDR1 MNHEY and CDR2 SVGEGT. V dropped 5 bases and J dropped 5 bases, with 9 bases sitting between them. This CDR3 is 12 amino acids long. Here the CDR3 reads CASSRREETQYF. The CDR3 DNA reads TGTGCCAGCAGTCGACGAGAGGAGACCCAGTACTTC.